A selection of T cell receptor beta chains follows, all from one sample in a study of T cells in Graves' hyperthyroidism and ophthalmopathy. TCRdb re-called the multiplex PCR reads through MiXCR, storing one row per CDR3 protein. The sample records 750,000 to 950,000 distinct CDR3 sequences, 35% to 45% being singletons. The sample taken for sequencing was blood. All receptors derive from a young man with Graves' hyperthyroidism. CDR3s include the opening cysteine and the closing phenylalanine or tryptophan. Fields, in order: clone size, V gene, J gene, D gene, CDR3 protein, CDR3 DNA. D genes are given only for firm matches. Rows may omit the clone size; those that give it use once, few, many or a size class.

>many|TRBV20-1|TRBJ2-6|.
CSARDWGSGANVLTF
TGCAGTGCTAGAGATTGGGGCTCTGGGGCCAACGTCCTGACTTTC
>.|TRBV4-1|TRBJ2-7|.
CASSQEWEESYEQYF
TGCGCCAGCAGCCAAGAGTGGGAGGAGTCCTACGAGCAGTACTTC
>.|TRBV19|TRBJ1-5|.
CASTPGRRGNQPQNF
TGTGCCAGTACCCCGGGCCGCAGAGGGAATCAGCCCCAGAATTTT
>few|TRBV7-9|TRBJ2-2|TRBD1
CASSLGTGVANTGELFF
TGTGCCAGCAGCCTAGGTACAGGGGTCGCGAACACCGGGGAGCTGTTTTTT
>.|TRBV29-1|TRBJ1-2|.
CSRLQAFYGYTF
TGCAGCAGATTACAGGCGTTCTATGGCTACACCTTC
>.|TRBV6-2/TRBV6-3|TRBJ2-5|.
CASTHAHNQETQYF
TGTGCCAGCACCCACGCCCATAACCAAGAGACCCAGTACTTC
>.|TRBV15|TRBJ1-2|.
CATSREGGDYGYTF
TGTGCCACCAGCAGAGAGGGGGGTGACTATGGCTACACCTTC
>.|TRBV19|TRBJ1-5|.
CASSIAGDSNQPQHF
TGTGCCAGTAGTATTGCTGGGGATAGCAATCAGCCCCAGCATTTT
>.|TRBV20-1|TRBJ1-4|TRBD1
CSAARGTGREKLFF
TGCAGTGCTGCCCGAGGGACAGGGCGGGAAAAACTGTTTTTT
>.|TRBV6-2/TRBV6-3|TRBJ2-2|TRBD2
CASSRTSGSVGELFF
TGTGCCAGCAGTCGGACTAGCGGGAGTGTGGGGGAGCTGTTTTTT
>many|TRBV2|TRBJ1-4|TRBD1
CASSESDRGGNEKLFF
TGTGCCAGCAGTGAAAGTGACAGGGGAGGAAATGAAAAACTGTTTTTT
>many|TRBV5-1|TRBJ2-2|.
CASSTDRAGELFF
TGCGCCAGCAGCACCGACAGAGCCGGGGAGCTGTTTTTT
>.|TRBV6-2/TRBV6-3|TRBJ2-7|.
CATSRLGSYEQYF
TGTGCCACCTCCCGACTAGGGTCCTACGAGCAGTACTTC
>many|TRBV6-5|TRBJ1-3|.
CASSSGGNTIYF
TGTGCCAGCAGCTCGGGAGGAAACACCATATATTTT
>once|TRBV12-3/TRBV12-4|TRBJ2-6|TRBD1
CASSQSSGQTSSGANVLTF
TGTGCCAGCAGCCAATCATCGGGACAGACAAGCTCTGGGGCCAACGTCCTGACTTTC
>.|TRBV25-1|TRBJ1-2|.
CASSAGPAHYGYTF
TGTGCCAGCAGTGCAGGACCGGCTCACTATGGCTACACCTTC
>few|TRBV7-2|TRBJ1-3|.
CASSSEGASGNTIYF
TGTGCCAGCAGCTCGGAGGGCGCTTCTGGAAACACCATATATTTT
>.|TRBV7-2|TRBJ2-2|.
CASSPRLVGELFF
TGTGCCAGCAGCCCGAGACTAGTCGGGGAGCTGTTTTTT
>.|TRBV6-5|TRBJ2-7|.
CASSYSTGYEQYF
TGCGCCAGCAGCTATTCGACAGGCTACGAGCAGTACTTC
>.|TRBV24-1|TRBJ1-2|TRBD1
CATRGDRSTDGYTF
TGTGCCACCAGGGGGGACAGGTCAACGGATGGCTACACCTTC
>.|TRBV19|TRBJ2-5|TRBD2
CASSTIRDYPLVTQYF
TGTGCCAGTAGTACCATCCGGGACTACCCCCTAGTAACCCAGTACTTC
>many|TRBV4-1|TRBJ2-2|.
CASSQDPGNTGELFF
TGCGCCAGCAGCCAAGATCCGGGAAACACCGGGGAGCTGTTTTTT
>many|TRBV2|TRBJ1-5|TRBD1
CASRARTGNSNQPQHF
TGTGCCAGCAGGGCACGGACAGGGAATAGCAATCAGCCCCAGCATTTT
>few|TRBV20-1|TRBJ2-7|.
CSADGSGSYEQYF
TGCAGTGCCGACGGGAGCGGATCCTACGAGCAGTACTTC
>.|TRBV2|TRBJ1-2|.
CASSDSVQTGYTF
TGTGCCAGCAGTGACTCGGTCCAAACCGGCTACACCTTC
>.|TRBV2|TRBJ2-2|.
CASSETAPLYTGELFF
TGTGCCAGCAGCGAGACTGCCCCTCTTTACACCGGGGAGCTGTTTTTT